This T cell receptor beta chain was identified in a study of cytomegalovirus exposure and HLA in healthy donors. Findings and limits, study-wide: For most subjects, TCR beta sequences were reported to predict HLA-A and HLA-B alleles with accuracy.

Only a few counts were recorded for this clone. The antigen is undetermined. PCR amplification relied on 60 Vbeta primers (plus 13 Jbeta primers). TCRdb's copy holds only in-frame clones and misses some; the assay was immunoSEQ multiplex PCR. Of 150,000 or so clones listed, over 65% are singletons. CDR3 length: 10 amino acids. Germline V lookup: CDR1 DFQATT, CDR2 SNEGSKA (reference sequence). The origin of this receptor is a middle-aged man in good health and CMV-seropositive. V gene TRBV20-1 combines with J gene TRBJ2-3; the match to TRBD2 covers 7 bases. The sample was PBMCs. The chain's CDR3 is CSPGGTPQYF. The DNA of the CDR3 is TGCAGCCCCGGGGGGACCCCCCAGTATTTT.